The clone carrying this T cell receptor beta chain was recorded a few times. The data originate from a study of T cells in Graves' hyperthyroidism and ophthalmopathy. Template material for amplifying TCR beta CDR3 regions consisted of RNA transcripts. The primer set for the first-round RT-PCR of the TCR CDR3 was HTBI. From the multiplex PCR reads, TCRdb called clonotypes with MiXCR, one entry per CDR3 protein. The table includes about 380,000 distinct CDR3 sequences, around a sixth detected once. This CDR3 contains 17 residues. The V and J ends lost 5 bases and 1 base, in that order; junction bases with no gene match: 6. Germline loops: CDR1 LGHNA, CDR2 YNFKEQ.

This sequence joins TRBV4-2 and TRBJ2-2; 11 nucleotides match TRBD2. Sequenced: blood. The receptor was derived from a man aged 18 to 35 with Graves' ophthalmopathy. CDR3 nucleotides: TGTGCCAGCAGCATCCAGGGACTAGCGGTGAACACCGGGGAGCTGTTTTTT. It is translated as CASSIQGLAVNTGELFF.